The 7 T cell receptor beta chains reported below all come from one sample, sequenced in a study of beta chain features in type 1 diabetes. The entirety of the isolated RNA underwent reverse transcription, so expressed TCRB transcripts were sequenced. The repertoire was sequenced with immunoSEQ multiplex PCR; TCRdb's copy has only in-frame clones and lacks some. The table lists 250,000 or so clones, around a quarter of them singletons. What was sequenced was central memory CD4+ T cells from blood. All receptors come from a man between 25 and 39 years old in good health.

As to this clone: This may be a read error, as it is one base from a much larger clone. The chain employs TRBV7-2 and TRBJ2-3; D gene unclear. The CDR3 is 11 residues long. V dropped 4 bases and J dropped 2 bases, with 1 base sitting between them. Germline V gene data show CDR1 as SGHTA and CDR2 as FQGNSA. The CDR3 sequence: CASSSTDTQYF. The CDR3 DNA reads as TGTGCCAGCAGCTCCACAGATACGCAGTATTTT.

A few counts support this clone. The chain employs TRBV30 and TRBJ1-1, with D possibly TRBD1 on 5 matching bases. Per the germline V gene, CDR1 is GTSNPN and CDR2 is SVGIG (reference sequence). Trimming took 3 bases from V and 1 from J, leaving 9 bases between them. CDR3 length: 13 amino acids. In DNA form, the CDR3 reads TGTGCCTGGAGCGCCGGGGCGAACACTGAAGCTTTCTTT. Translation gives CAWSAGANTEAFF.

A few counts support this clone. This chain connects TRBV29-1 to TRBJ2-7; D gene ambiguous. V shed 8 bases and J shed 3 bases, with 23 bases lying between them. From germline, CDR1 is SQVTM and CDR2 ANQGSEA. The CDR3 covers 15 residues. The CDR3 DNA reads as TGCAGCCCCCCTGGGCTTGTTGGGAACGGCTACGAGCAGTACTTC. Protein product: CSPPGLVGNGYEQYF.

Many counts were recorded for this clone. The chain has TRBV2 and TRBJ2-4, with TRBD1 identical over 7 bases. The CDR3 has 16 residues. Germline values: CDR1 SNHLY, CDR2 FYNNEI. V was clipped by 3 bases and J by 0 bases; unmatched bases: 5. CDR3 sequence: CASSEGQTLAKNIQYF. CDR3 sequence (DNA): TGTGCCAGCAGTGAGGGACAGACCTTAGCCAAAAACATTCAGTACTTC.

V is TRBV10-3 and J is TRBJ1-2, with D tentatively TRBD1 (5 bases). The germline V and J ends were trimmed by 2 bases and 13 bases, with 17 bases remaining between them. Germline CDR1 is ENHRY and CDR2 is SYGVKD. This CDR3 contains 13 residues. The CDR3 coding sequence is TGTGCCATCAGTGAGAGGGACGGCCTGTATTGCACCTTC. Its translation is CAISERDGLYCTF.

CDR3 bases: TGTGCCAGCTCCCAAGGAAGGTCCACCGGGGAGCTGTTTTTT. Translating it yields CASSQGRSTGELFF. The chain uses TRBV18 and TRBJ2-2; no clear D. V was pared by 6 bases and J by 4 bases, with 12 bases between. Germline V gene lookup returns CDR1 KGHSH and CDR2 LQKENI. This CDR3 comprises 14 residues.

The chain joins TRBV15 to TRBJ1-5, with 8 bases identical to TRBD1. Germline loops: CDR1 LNHNV, CDR2 YYDKDF (reference sequence). The CDR3 sequence is 13 residues long. V lost 6 bases to trimming and J lost 3 bases; unmatched junction nucleotides: 1. CDR3 coding DNA: TGTGCCACCAGGGACAGGGTCAATCAGCCCCAGCATTTT. Amino acids: CATRDRVNQPQHF.